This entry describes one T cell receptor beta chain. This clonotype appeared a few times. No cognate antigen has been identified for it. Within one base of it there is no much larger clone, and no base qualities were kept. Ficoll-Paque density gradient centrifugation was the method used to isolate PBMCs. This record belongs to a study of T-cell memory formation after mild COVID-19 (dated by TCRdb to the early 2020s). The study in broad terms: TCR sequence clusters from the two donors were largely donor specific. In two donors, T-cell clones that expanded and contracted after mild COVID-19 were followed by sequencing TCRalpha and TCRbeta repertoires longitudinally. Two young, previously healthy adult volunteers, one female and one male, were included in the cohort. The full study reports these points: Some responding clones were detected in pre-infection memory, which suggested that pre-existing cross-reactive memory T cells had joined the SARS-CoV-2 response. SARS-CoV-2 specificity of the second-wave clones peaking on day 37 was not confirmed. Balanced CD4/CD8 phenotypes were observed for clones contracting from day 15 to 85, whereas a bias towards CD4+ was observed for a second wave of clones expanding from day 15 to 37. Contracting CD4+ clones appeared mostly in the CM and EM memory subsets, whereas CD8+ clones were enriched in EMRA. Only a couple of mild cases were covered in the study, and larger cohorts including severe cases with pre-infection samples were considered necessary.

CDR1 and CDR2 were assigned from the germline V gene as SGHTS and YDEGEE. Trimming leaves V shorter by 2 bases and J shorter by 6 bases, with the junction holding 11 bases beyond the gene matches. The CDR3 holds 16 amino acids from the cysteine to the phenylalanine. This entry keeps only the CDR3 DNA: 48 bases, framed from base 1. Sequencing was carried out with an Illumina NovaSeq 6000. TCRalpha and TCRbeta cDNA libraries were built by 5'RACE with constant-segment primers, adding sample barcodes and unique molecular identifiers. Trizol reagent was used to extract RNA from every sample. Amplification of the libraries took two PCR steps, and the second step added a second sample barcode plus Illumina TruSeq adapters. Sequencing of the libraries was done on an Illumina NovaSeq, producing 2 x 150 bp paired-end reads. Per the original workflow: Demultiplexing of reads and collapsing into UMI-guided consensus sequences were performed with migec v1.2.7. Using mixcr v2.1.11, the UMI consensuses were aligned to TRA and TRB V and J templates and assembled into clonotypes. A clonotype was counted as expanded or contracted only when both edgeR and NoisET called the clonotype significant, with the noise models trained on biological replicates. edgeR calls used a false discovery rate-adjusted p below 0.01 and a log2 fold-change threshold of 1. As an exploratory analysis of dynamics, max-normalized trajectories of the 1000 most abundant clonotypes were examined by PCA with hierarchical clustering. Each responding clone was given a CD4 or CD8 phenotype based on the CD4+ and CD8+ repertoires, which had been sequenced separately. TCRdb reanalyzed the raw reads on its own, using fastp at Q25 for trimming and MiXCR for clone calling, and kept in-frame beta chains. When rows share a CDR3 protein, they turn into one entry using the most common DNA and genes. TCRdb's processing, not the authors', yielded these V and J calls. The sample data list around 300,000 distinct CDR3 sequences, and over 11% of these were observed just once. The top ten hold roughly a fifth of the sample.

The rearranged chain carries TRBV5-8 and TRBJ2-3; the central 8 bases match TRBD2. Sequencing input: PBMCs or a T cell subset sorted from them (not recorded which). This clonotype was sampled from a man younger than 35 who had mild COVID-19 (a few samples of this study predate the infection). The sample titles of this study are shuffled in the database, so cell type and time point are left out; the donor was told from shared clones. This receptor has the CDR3 CASSFPAGALEDTQYF. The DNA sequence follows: TGTGCCAGCAGCTTCCCAGCGGGGGCACTCGAGGATACGCAGTATTTT.